This T cell receptor (beta chain) was documented in a study of T cell changes during pregnancy in multiple sclerosis. Only in-frame clones appear in the TCRdb table, and some are missing; sequencing was by immunoSEQ multiplex PCR. The data show approximately 88,000 clones, over 80% seen once. V was cut by 5 bases and J by 2 bases, with 16 bases left in between. The CDR3 spans 15 residues. The germline CDR1 and CDR2 sequences are SEHNR and FQNEAQ (reference sequence). Sequencing was performed on peripheral blood, taken in the first trimester of pregnancy. This clonotype originated in a female donor with multiple sclerosis, enrolled in a pregnancy study. The chain carries TRBV7-9 and TRBJ2-7; D gene uncertain. The CDR3 bases are TGTGCCAGCAGCCGTAGTCCTACTGCCACCTACGAGCAGTACTTC. As protein: CASSRSPTATYEQYF.